This T cell receptor (beta chain) was sequenced for a study of blood T cell repertoires in COVID-19. Study background: The United States, Italy and Spain supplied acute and convalescent COVID-19 samples.

The protocol was immunoSEQ multiplex PCR, while the TCRdb copy is restricted to in-frame clones and leaves out a portion. Among fewer than 700,000 clones listed, 70% to 90% were seen once. This CDR3 region has 16 residues. Deletions cut 9 bases from V and 4 bases from J, with 25 bases between. The germline gives CDR1 SGHRS, CDR2 YFSETQ. This TCR came from a woman between 45 and 65 years old with COVID-19, enrolled during active disease. Sequencing was performed on peripheral blood. The chain carries TRBV5-1 and TRBJ1-1, with D unclear. The CDR3 reads CATINRGQSLFTEAFF. The CDR3 bases are TGCGCCACCATAAACCGAGGCCAAAGTTTGTTCACTGAAGCTTTCTTT. Full variable domain (remainder filled in from reference TRBV5-1 and TRBJ1-1): KAGVTQTPRYLIKTRGQQVTLSCSPISGHRSVSWYQQTPGQGLQFLFEYFSETQRNKGNFPGRFSGRQFSNSRSEMNVSTLELGDSALYLCATINRGQSLFTEAFFGQGTRLTVV.